The rows below give T cell receptor beta chains drawn from one sample of a study of T cell repertoires in cytomegalovirus infection. TCRdb reprocessed the reads with MiXCR, giving one entry per CDR3 protein. Counted here are 300,000 to 400,000 distinct CDR3 sequences, under 35% occurring once; the ten biggest clones make up 15% to 20%. No antigen is known for these receptors. This material consisted of cultured PBMCs, taken from culture after CMV antigen stimulation. Source of these receptors: a human donor in good health (CMV status not recorded). Some clones in this sample may be carry-over from other donors' samples. CDR3s include the opening cysteine and the closing phenylalanine or tryptophan. A D gene is named only where the DNA matches it firmly. Only part of the rows carry a size: once, few, many, or a class if the clone is expanded.

clone size | D gene | J gene | CDR3 length | V gene | CDR3 protein | CDR3 DNA
few | . | TRBJ2-5 | 15 | TRBV7-2 | CASSFIGGGGETQYF | TGTGCCAGCAGCTTTATAGGGGGGGGCGGAGAGACCCAGTACTTC
many | TRBD1 | TRBJ1-5 | 15 | TRBV7-2 | CASSIDRGQVQPQHF | TGTGCCAGCAGCATCGACAGGGGGCAAGTTCAGCCCCAGCATTTT
. | . | TRBJ2-1 | 11 | TRBV4-1 | CASSYTNEQFF | TGCGCCAGCAGCTACACCAATGAGCAGTTCTTC
. | . | TRBJ2-1 | 15 | TRBV27 | CASSRKTTSYNEQFF | TGTGCCAGCAGCAGAAAGACTACGTCCTACAATGAGCAGTTCTTC
few | . | TRBJ2-7 | 15 | TRBV9 | CASSVVPGDLYEQYF | TGTGCCAGCAGCGTAGTTCCAGGGGACCTCTACGAGCAGTACTTC
. | TRBD2 | TRBJ2-3 | 16 | TRBV7-6 | CASSSGLAFREDTQYF | TGTGCCAGCAGCTCGGGACTAGCATTCAGGGAGGATACGCAGTATTTT
. | . | TRBJ1-6 | 17 | TRBV19 | CASSVRQVSSYNSPLHF | TGTGCCAGTAGTGTTCGACAGGTCAGCTCCTATAATTCACCCCTCCACTTT
few | . | TRBJ2-2 | 15 | TRBV19 | CASSTGLQYTGELFF | TGTGCCAGTAGTACGGGCTTACAGTACACCGGGGAGCTGTTTTTT
. | TRBD2 | TRBJ2-7 | 16 | TRBV20-1 | CSAAPGLAVERHEQYF | TGCAGTGCAGCACCGGGACTAGCGGTCGAGCGTCACGAGCAGTACTTC
. | . | TRBJ2-5 | 14 | TRBV7-9 | CASSFDRLSETQYF | TGTGCCAGCAGCTTTGATCGGCTTTCGGAGACCCAGTACTTC
. | . | TRBJ2-1 | 16 | TRBV18 | CASSGMDGRTRDEQFF | TGTGCCAGCTCAGGGATGGACGGACGGACGAGGGATGAGCAGTTCTTC
. | TRBD1 | TRBJ2-2 | 17 | TRBV15 | CATSRDYGQGTTGELVF | TGTGCCACCAGCAGAGATTACGGACAGGGGACCACCGGGGAGCTGGTTTTT
. | . | TRBJ1-1 | 14 | TRBV7-3 | CASSSQMTGTEAFF | TGTGCCAGCAGCTCCCAAATGACCGGCACTGAAGCTTTCTTT
few | . | TRBJ1-4 | 14 | TRBV7-9 | CASSLDSGGEKLFF | TGTGCCAGCAGCTTAGACAGCGGGGGTGAAAAACTGTTTTTT
. | TRBD1 | TRBJ2-1 | 13 | TRBV20-1 | CSASQGAYNEQFF | TGCAGTGCTAGTCAGGGGGCCTACAATGAGCAGTTCTTC
. | . | TRBJ1-1 | 15 | TRBV12-3/TRBV12-4 | CASSLGAGLDTEAFF | TGTGCCAGCAGTTTAGGGGCAGGGTTGGACACTGAAGCTTTCTTT
. | . | TRBJ2-1 | 14 | TRBV6-6 | CASSYKLAYNEQFF | TGTGCCAGCAGTTACAAACTAGCCTACAATGAGCAGTTCTTC
. | . | TRBJ1-3 | 17 | TRBV11-2 | CASSLDPRGRRGNTIYF | TGTGCCAGCAGCTTAGATCCCAGGGGACGGCGAGGAAACACCATATATTTT
. | TRBD2 | TRBJ2-5 | 16 | TRBV4-2 | CASSQVATSGKETQYF | TGTGCCAGCAGCCAGGTTGCGACTAGCGGAAAAGAGACCCAGTACTTC
once | TRBD1 | TRBJ2-7 | 14 | TRBV6-1 | CASSPTGSGYEQYF | TGTGCCAGCAGCCCGACAGGGAGTGGCTACGAGCAGTACTTC
many | . | TRBJ1-1 | 13 | TRBV7-2 | CASSPRAGTEAFF | TGTGCCAGCAGCCCCCGGGCGGGCACTGAAGCTTTCTTT
few | . | TRBJ1-5 | 16 | TRBV11-2 | CASSLTYGGTSQPQHF | TGTGCCAGCAGCTTAACTTACGGGGGGACGAGTCAGCCCCAGCATTTT
. | . | TRBJ1-5 | 14 | TRBV19 | CASSIVGPGQPQHF | TGTGCCAGTAGTATTGTTGGTCCTGGGCAGCCCCAGCATTTT
. | . | TRBJ2-7 | 18 | TRBV11-2 | CASSLALVGTGLSYEQYF | TGTGCCAGCAGCTTAGCCTTGGTTGGCACCGGGCTCTCCTACGAGCAGTACTTC
few | . | TRBJ2-1 | 13 | TRBV6-2/TRBV6-3 | CASNETPTHEQFF | TGTGCCAGCAACGAGACACCTACCCATGAGCAGTTCTTC
. | . | TRBJ2-2 | 13 | TRBV7-9 | CASSLKGTGELFF | TGTGCCAGCAGCTTGAAGGGCACCGGGGAGCTGTTTTTT
. | . | TRBJ1-1 | 14 | TRBV19 | CASSTNAGGTEAFF | TGTGCCAGTAGTACGAACGCGGGGGGCACTGAAGCTTTCTTT
. | TRBD1 | TRBJ2-3 | 14 | TRBV7-9 | CASSAGQTGDTQYF | TGTGCCAGCAGCGCCGGACAGACAGGGGATACGCAGTATTTT
few | . | TRBJ1-1 | 17 | TRBV4-2 | CASSPTFRGPKGTEAFF | TGTGCCAGCAGCCCAACTTTCCGGGGTCCAAAGGGCACTGAAGCTTTCTTT
many | . | TRBJ1-2 | 15 | TRBV7-9 | CASSLKSGQNYGYTF | TGTGCCAGCAGCTTAAAGTCGGGGCAAAACTATGGCTACACCTTC
. | . | TRBJ1-1 | 15 | TRBV12-3/TRBV12-4 | CASSLGTAGATEAFF | TGTGCCAGCAGTTTAGGGACGGCGGGCGCCACTGAAGCTTTCTTT
many | . | TRBJ2-1 | 13 | TRBV5-1 | CASSLEGGGPKFF | TGCGCCAGCAGCTTGGAAGGAGGAGGCCCTAAGTTCTTC
. | . | TRBJ1-1 | 12 | TRBV10-3 | CAISRADTEAFF | TGTGCCATCAGTAGGGCGGACACTGAAGCTTTCTTT
. | . | TRBJ1-6 | 17 | TRBV5-5 | CASSFRRGVLQGSPLHF | TGTGCCAGCAGCTTTAGAAGGGGAGTCCTCCAAGGTTCACCCCTCCACTTT
few | . | TRBJ1-2 | 13 | TRBV3-1 | CASTSTGVGGYTF | TGTGCCAGCACCTCTACCGGGGTTGGGGGCTACACCTTC
. | . | TRBJ1-5 | 13 | TRBV5-1 | CASSSGTNQPQHF | TGTGCCAGCAGTTCCGGGACGAATCAGCCCCAGCATTTT
. | TRBD2 | TRBJ2-1 | 15 | TRBV28 | CASMKAGDLYNEQFF | TGTGCCAGCATGAAAGCGGGAGATCTCTACAATGAGCAGTTCTTC
. | . | TRBJ1-2 | 12 | TRBV12-3/TRBV12-4 | CASSADHYGYTF | TGTGCCAGCAGCGCGGACCACTATGGCTACACCTTC
. | . | TRBJ1-6 | 16 | TRBV7-6 | CASSRTDGGRNSPLHF | TGTGCCAGCAGCCGGACCGACGGGGGCAGGAATTCACCCCTCCACTTT
few | . | TRBJ1-2 | 16 | TRBV5-4 | CASSLVSPDLNYGYTF | TGTGCCAGCAGCTTGGTTTCCCCGGACCTTAACTATGGCTACACCTTC
few | . | TRBJ2-7 | 14 | TRBV6-6 | CASSYTDSSYEQYF | TGTGCCAGCAGTTACACCGACAGCTCCTACGAGCAGTACTTC
. | . | TRBJ2-4 | 16 | TRBV7-6 | CASSPGNSLGKNIQYF | TGTGCCAGCTCCCCCGGCAACAGCCTGGGCAAAAACATTCAGTACTTC
few | . | TRBJ2-6 | 15 | TRBV5-1 | CASSLARSGANVLTF | TGCGCCAGCAGCTTGGCCAGGTCCGGGGCCAACGTCCTGACTTTC
. | . | TRBJ1-5 | 15 | TRBV12-3/TRBV12-4 | CASSAWLGLWQPQHF | TGTGCCAGCAGTGCCTGGTTGGGGTTGTGGCAGCCCCAGCATTTT